These 11 T cell receptor beta chains were all obtained from the same sample, sequenced in a study of cytomegalovirus exposure and HLA in healthy donors. Amplification used 60 Vbeta primers and 13 Jbeta primers. Generated by immunoSEQ multiplex PCR, the TCRdb table keeps only in-frame clones and is missing some. In the table there are roughly 190,000 clones, about 12% of which are singletons. The material sequenced was PBMCs. The receptors come from a man between 50 and 59 years old in good health and CMV-seropositive.

V gene TRBV7-3 combines with J gene TRBJ2-2, with D tentatively TRBD1 (6 bases). There are 15 residues in the CDR3. CDR1 is SGHTA, CDR2 FQGTGA, per germline. Trimming removed 5 bases from V and 1 base from J, with 11 bases in between. The CDR3 is CASSLDRRNTGELFF. For the CDR3, the DNA is TGTGCCAGCAGCCTCGACAGGCGGAACACCGGGGAGCTGTTTTTT.

The chain is built from TRBV9 and TRBJ1-5; 8 bases agree with TRBD1. The CDR3 totals 14 residues. The junction had 4 bases not matched to a gene; V was cut back by 0 bases and J by 8 bases. Germline values: CDR1 SGDLS, CDR2 YYNGEE. CDR3 residues: CASSVAQGAKPQHF. The CDR3 region has the DNA TGTGCCAGCAGCGTAGCCCAGGGGGCAAAGCCCCAGCATTTT.

This clone appeared a few times. The chain employs TRBV6-1 and TRBJ2-3; TRBD1 matches 9 bases. The length of the CDR3 is 15 residues. The trim removed 1 base at V and 4 bases at J, leaving 3 bases unmatched. The V gene's germline CDR1 is MNHNS and CDR2 SASEGT. The CDR3 DNA is TGTGCCAGCAGTGAAGGGGACAGGGAGGCAGATACGCAGTATTTT. This translates into CASSEGDREADTQYF.

This clone was recorded a few times. The rearrangement uses TRBV9 and TRBJ2-2; 7 bases agree with TRBD1. This CDR3 has 16 amino acids. Germline trimming cut 3 bases from V and 0 bases from J; bases unmatched to any gene: 5. CDR1 and CDR2 (germline): SGDLS, YYNGEE. This CDR3 reads CASSEGAGANTGELFF. The DNA for the CDR3 is TGTGCCAGCAGCGAGGGGGCAGGCGCGAACACCGGGGAGCTGTTTTTT.

This clone was found a few times. The chain links TRBV2 to TRBJ1-3; tentative D call: TRBD1 (5 bases). Per the germline V gene, CDR1 is SNHLY and CDR2 is FYNNEI. The ends were cut back, 6 bases at V and 0 bases at J, with 12 bases in the middle. The CDR3 covers 15 residues. The CDR3 region is CASSPTVNSGNTIYF. The CDR3 DNA follows: TGTGCCAGCAGCCCGACAGTTAACTCTGGAAACACCATATATTTT.

This clone has more than one count but fewer than ten. J is TRBJ2-7 and V is TRBV5-1, with a possible D match to TRBD1 (6 bases). The CDR3 has 15 amino acids. CDR1 and CDR2 (germline): SGHRS, YFSETQ. The V gene lost 0 bases and the J gene lost 6 bases, with 16 bases spanning the gap. For the CDR3, the DNA is TGCGCCAGCAGCTTGGCCGGCAGGGGCCTTCCCGAGCAGTACGTC. It yields the protein CASSLAGRGLPEQYV.

This clone was picked up a small number of times. The chain has TRBV4-1 and TRBJ1-3; weak D call: TRBD1 (5 bases). The CDR3 sequence is 15 residues long. Germline values: CDR1 MGHRA, CDR2 YSYEKL. Trimming took off 3 bases at V and 4 bases at J, with 13 bases between the two ends. The CDR3, as DNA: TGCGCCAGCAGCCAGCAGGGATGGGGCGGAAACACCATATATTTT. This gives the protein CASSQQGWGGNTIYF.

The chain has TRBV19 and TRBJ2-6; no definite D call. This CDR3 is 16 amino acids long. With 3 bases removed from V and 1 base from J, the gap between germline ends came to 10 bases. Germline V CDR1 and CDR2: LNHDA, SQIVND (reference sequence). The CDR3 coding sequence is TGTGCCAGTAGTATTCGTCGCGGTTCTGGGGCCAACGTCCTGACTTTC. It codes for CASSIRRGSGANVLTF.

The rearrangement links TRBV30 to TRBJ1-1, with D perhaps matching TRBD1 (5 bases). Germline V CDR1 and CDR2: GTSNPN, SVGIG (reference sequence). The CDR3 has 13 amino acids. Trimming took off 0 bases at V and 11 bases at J, with 16 bases between the two ends. The CDR3 loop is CAWSVKGSVMAFF. The CDR3 bases are TGTGCCTGGAGTGTGAAGGGGTCTGTTATGGCTTTCTTT.

The genes are TRBV6-1 and TRBJ2-7; the match to TRBD1 covers 7 bases. The CDR3 has 15 amino acids. Per germline, CDR1 MNHNS and CDR2 SASEGT. With 7 bases clipped from V and 2 bases from J, the junction kept 11 bases outside the gene matches. The CDR3 region has the DNA TGTGCCAGCACCTTAATCCCGGGACAGACCTACGAGCAGTACGTC. Translated: CASTLIPGQTYEQYV.

V usage is TRBV6-5 and J usage is TRBJ2-7, with D perhaps matching TRBD2 (6 bases). Per germline, CDR1 MNHEY and CDR2 SVGAGI. The CDR3 is made up of 14 amino acids. V shed 2 bases and J shed 4 bases, with 12 bases lying between them. The CDR3 DNA reads TGTGCCAGCAGTTACCGGGTGGCGGGGTACGAGCAGTACGTC. The encoded protein is CASSYRVAGYEQYV.